The clone carrying this TCR beta chain was counted a single time. The antigen remains undetermined. Germline CDR1 and CDR2: MNHEY and SVGAGI. V was clipped by 6 bases and J by 7 bases; unmatched bases: 9. CDR3 length equals 15 residues. The sample originates from a study of Ad26.COV2.S vaccination and SARS-CoV-2 variants. About the research overall: Donor got 5x10^10 or 1x10^11 viral particles of Ad26.COV2.S.

Described treatment: 15 to 20 received Ad26.COV2.S at low or high dose, single or two shots; 5 received placebo; per-sample allocation not given. Specimens were obtained on day 63 following the first vaccine or placebo injection. Donor was an adult aged 18-55 years in Boston. Participants' vaccine, an Ad26 vector, delivered Wuhan-strain SARS-CoV-2 spike. TCRdb keeps only in-frame clones here, not all; method: immunoSEQ multiplex PCR. The sample has about 320,000 clones; more than 70% are singletons. Overall study findings and caveats: Recipients of either vaccine or placebo displayed similar breadth of non-spike TCRs.

This chain connects TRBV6-5 to TRBJ1-4; 9 nucleotides line up with TRBD1. The sequencing here drew on peripheral blood, taken in a trial of Ad26.COV2.S vaccine versus placebo. The receptor was derived from a person between 18 and 65 years old who received the Ad26.COV2.S COVID-19 vaccine or a placebo. This CDR3 reads CASRRQGVNSEKLFF. The CDR3 DNA reads as TGTGCCAGCAGACGACAGGGGGTGAATAGTGAAAAACTGTTTTTT.